This TCR beta chain was observed in a study of T cell responses to AZD1222 COVID-19 vaccine. Findings and limits, study-wide: Reportedly, nearly half of unique spike TCRs recognized epitopes outside B.1.351/B.1.1.7 mutations. The study found vaccine-associated CD4 TCRs spanning spike, dominant at 160-218 and 743-854. Spike-specific TCRs gained breadth and depth after people received two AZD1222 doses.

Whether given at about 4 or about 12 weeks, second doses were pooled. Details on this clone: As yet, its antigen is unknown.

Germline V lookup: CDR1 MDHEN, CDR2 SYDVKM. The CDR3 contains 14 residues. Trimming removed 6 bases from V and 4 bases from J; junction bases left unmatched: 3. This table comes from immunoSEQ multiplex PCR, and its TCRdb copy is limited to in-frame clones, with some not included. The sample consists of 100,000 to 150,000 clones, approximately 85% of them appearing once. This clonotype originated in an adult who received the AZD1222 COVID-19 vaccine. The rearrangement joins TRBV28 to TRBJ1-1; 12 nucleotides line up with TRBD1. The source material was peripheral blood, sampled 28 days after the second AZD1222 dose. The CDR3 sequence is CASSGTGGTTEAFF. The CDR3 bases are TGTGCCAGCAGCGGGACAGGGGGCACCACTGAAGCTTTCTTT.